Listed below are T cell receptor beta chains from one sample, sequenced in a study of T-cell reconstitution after alpha-beta-depleted transplantation in children. MiXCR, applied by TCRdb to the PCR reads, yields one record per CDR3 protein. The profile shows over 150,000 distinct CDR3 sequences, about 6.4% of them singletons. Specimen: PBMCs from the stem cell graft donor, collected from the stem cell graft. The origin of the receptors is a human donor who donated a stem cell graft to a child with Wiskott-Aldrich syndrome. Both conserved end residues are part of each CDR3. The order of the fields is D gene, clone size, J gene, V gene, CDR3 DNA, CDR3 protein. A D gene is named only where the DNA matches it firmly. Where a row states a size, it is once, few, many or the class of an expanded clone; other rows omit it.

NA few TRBJ1-4 TRBV25-1 TGTGCCAGCAGTGAATTAATAACGGGGGGCTTTAATGAAAAACTGTTTTTT CASSELITGGFNEKLFF
NA many TRBJ2-6 TRBV27 TGTGCCAGCAACGGTTATGGGGGCTCTGGGGCCAACGTCCTGACTTTC CASNGYGGSGANVLTF
NA many TRBJ2-3 TRBV7-2 TGTGCCAGCAGCCCCCCGTTGGGGAGCACAGATACGCAGTATTTT CASSPPLGSTDTQYF
NA many TRBJ1-1 TRBV29-1 TGCAGCGTTGGAGTGAGCCCCTGGGAAGCTTTCTTT CSVGVSPWEAFF
NA many TRBJ2-5 TRBV6-2/TRBV6-3 TGTGCCAGCAGTTACTTCACAGTTCAAGAGACCCAGTACTTC CASSYFTVQETQYF
TRBD1 few TRBJ2-7 TRBV19 TGTGCCAGTAGTATAGCGACCGGGACAGACTACGAGCAGTACTTC CASSIATGTDYEQYF
TRBD1 many TRBJ1-2 TRBV12-3/TRBV12-4 TGTGCCAGCAGTCCCGGGACAGGGGCCTCTAGGGGCTACACCTTC CASSPGTGASRGYTF
NA many TRBJ2-1 TRBV12-3/TRBV12-4 TGTGCCAGCAGTCCGAAGGTCATTCTTGTAGGGAATGAGCAGTTCTTC CASSPKVILVGNEQFF
TRBD1 many TRBJ1-1 TRBV12-3/TRBV12-4 TGTGCCAGCACCGGGGACAGGGAGAGGACTGAAGCTTTCTTT CASTGDRERTEAFF
TRBD2 many TRBJ2-3 TRBV11-2 TGTGCCAGCAGCTCGGGAAAAAGAGCGACTAGCCCGATTACGGATACGCAGTATTTT CASSSGKRATSPITDTQYF
TRBD2 few TRBJ2-2 TRBV5-1 TGCGCCAGCAGCTCCGGGAGGCTGGGGGCGAACACCGGGGAGCTGTTTTTT CASSSGRLGANTGELFF
NA many TRBJ2-1 TRBV5-1 TGCGCCAGCAGCTTAGAGGCGCGGGGCTACAATGAGCAGTTCTTC CASSLEARGYNEQFF
NA few TRBJ2-2 TRBV11-2 TGTGCCAGCAGCTTAGGAGGGGCAACCGGGGAGCTGTTTTTT CASSLGGATGELFF
TRBD2 few TRBJ2-5 TRBV5-1 TGCGCCAGCAGCGTCGGGGCGGGAGAAGAGACCCAGTACTTC CASSVGAGEETQYF
TRBD1 few TRBJ2-3 TRBV5-1 TGCGCCAGCAGCTCGCTACAGGGGGCTGGCACAGATACGCAGTATTTT CASSSLQGAGTDTQYF
TRBD1 few TRBJ1-6 TRBV7-2 TGTGCCAGCCGCTTAGTGGGCGGGACAGGGAATTCACCCCTCCACTTT CASRLVGGTGNSPLHF
TRBD1 many TRBJ2-5 TRBV12-3/TRBV12-4 TGTGCCAGCTCAAACCTTACAGGGGCCGCCTGGGGGACCCAGTACTTC CASSNLTGAAWGTQYF
NA many TRBJ1-5 TRBV6-4 TGTGCCAGCAGTCCCGCCGGGGGAGGGCAGCCCCAGCATTTT CASSPAGGGQPQHF
NA few TRBJ2-7 TRBV20-1 TGCAGTGCTAGAGATCTCGAGGGCTCCTACGAGCAGTACTTC CSARDLEGSYEQYF
NA many TRBJ2-3 TRBV10-3 TGTGCCGCCTGGGCGGGGGACACCACAGATACGCAGTATTTT CAAWAGDTTDTQYF
NA many TRBJ1-2 TRBV28 TGTGCCAGCAGTTTGTTAGGGAGAGAGAATGGCTACACCTTC CASSLLGRENGYTF
NA NA TRBJ1-2 TRBV29-1 TGCAGCGTTGCTACCCCAGGGGTCTATGGCTACACCTTC CSVATPGVYGYTF
NA NA TRBJ2-5 TRBV2 TGTGCCAGCACCGGAGCAACAGGGAGGCAAGAGACCCAGTACTTC CASTGATGRQETQYF
NA many TRBJ2-2 TRBV7-2 TGTGCCAGCAGCTTAGCGTCGGGATCAAGCGGGGAGCTGTTTTTT CASSLASGSSGELFF
NA many TRBJ1-2 TRBV29-1 TGCAGCGTTGACCGGGGGCTCTCGGGATATGGCTACACCTTC CSVDRGLSGYGYTF
TRBD1 many TRBJ2-1 TRBV5-1 TGCGCCAGCAGCTCTCCGGGACAGGGCTACAATGAGCAGTTCTTC CASSSPGQGYNEQFF
NA few TRBJ1-2 TRBV5-1 TGCGCCAGCAGCCAGGAGCTTGGCAGTCGTAACTATGGCTACACCTTC CASSQELGSRNYGYTF
TRBD1 NA TRBJ1-2 TRBV27 TGTGCCAGCAGTTCGCCGTCCGGGACAGGGACCGTAGGCTACACCTTC CASSSPSGTGTVGYTF
TRBD1 many TRBJ1-6 TRBV5-1 TGCGCCAGCAGCTTAAACAGGGGAGAGAATTCACCCCTCCACTTT CASSLNRGENSPLHF
NA many TRBJ2-1 TRBV7-2 TGTGCCAGCAGCCGAACTAGGTCCTACAATGAGCAGTTCTTC CASSRTRSYNEQFF
TRBD1 many TRBJ2-7 TRBV5-1 TGCGCCAGCAGCTTAGGACAGGAACAGTACTTC CASSLGQEQYF
NA many TRBJ2-3 TRBV12-3/TRBV12-4 TGTGCCAGCAGGAGTGACACAGATACGCAGTATTTT CASRSDTDTQYF
NA many TRBJ2-2 TRBV12-3/TRBV12-4 TGTGCCAGCAGTTTAGTCTCAGAGGACACCGGGGAGCTGTTTTTT CASSLVSEDTGELFF
TRBD1 NA TRBJ1-5 TRBV30 TGTGCCTGGAGTGCGGGACAGGGGGCCTCATTTAGCAATCAGCCCCAGCATTTT CAWSAGQGASFSNQPQHF
NA many TRBJ2-1 TRBV5-8 TGTGCCAGCAGCCTGCGGGACACCTTTAACGATGAGCAGTTCTTC CASSLRDTFNDEQFF
NA few TRBJ2-7 TRBV5-1 TGCGCCAGCAGCTTCCTCTCAGCGGCGTCCTACGAGCAGTACTTC CASSFLSAASYEQYF
NA many TRBJ2-1 TRBV6-2/TRBV6-3 TGTGCCAGCAGTAGTCACGTGGGATGGGACACTGAGCAGTTCTTC CASSSHVGWDTEQFF
TRBD2 many TRBJ2-1 TRBV20-1 TGCAGTGCTTTTAGCGGGAGGAGCTCCTACAATGAGCAGTTCTTC CSAFSGRSSYNEQFF
NA few TRBJ1-1 TRBV7-8 TGTGCCAGCTCAACAGGCCCCTGGGGAGCTTTCTTT CASSTGPWGAFF
TRBD2 NA TRBJ2-3 TRBV7-2 TGTGCCAGCAGCCGTGCTAGCGGGTATACGCAGTATTTT CASSRASGYTQYF
TRBD2 few TRBJ2-1 TRBV6-5 TGTGCCAGCAGTCAGCTACGGGGGGGGGGTGGGAATGAGCAGTTCTTC CASSQLRGGGGNEQFF
TRBD2 many TRBJ2-7 TRBV19 TGTGCCAGTAGTATGGGGGGTGTTGCGGGAGTACGATACGAGCAGTACTTC CASSMGGVAGVRYEQYF
TRBD1 many TRBJ1-5 TRBV5-1 TGCGCCAGCAGCTTGACGACAGGGAGCAATCAGCCCCAGCATTTT CASSLTTGSNQPQHF
NA many TRBJ2-2 TRBV20-1 TGCAGTGCTAGAGAAGGACCACTAAGCACCGGGGAGCTGTTTTTT CSAREGPLSTGELFF
TRBD2 many TRBJ2-1 TRBV20-1 TGCAGTGCTAGGACTAGCGGGAGTTGGTACAATGAGCAGTTCTTC CSARTSGSWYNEQFF
NA many TRBJ1-6 TRBV4-1 TGCGCCAGCAGCCAGGGGGGCTCACCCCTCCACTTT CASSQGGSPLHF
NA many TRBJ1-2 TRBV7-2 TGTGCCAGCAGCACTAGGGATCCCTATGGCTACACCTTC CASSTRDPYGYTF
NA many TRBJ2-1 TRBV7-2 TGTGCCAGCAGCACGACAGTGAATGAGCAGTTCTTC CASSTTVNEQFF
NA many TRBJ2-1 TRBV20-1 TGCAGTGCTAGAGGAAGCGGCAATGAGCAGTTCTTC CSARGSGNEQFF
TRBD1 many TRBJ2-7 TRBV12-3/TRBV12-4 TGTGCCACCCAGGCGACAGGGGCCTACGAGCAGTACTTC CATQATGAYEQYF
NA many TRBJ2-7 TRBV20-1 TGCAGTGCTATCTACGGATCTTCCTACGAGCAGTACTTC CSAIYGSSYEQYF
NA many TRBJ1-2 TRBV5-1 TGCGCCAGCGCTGGCCTGGACGGTAGGATGAGCTACACCTTC CASAGLDGRMSYTF
TRBD1 many TRBJ1-2 TRBV29-1 TGCAGCGTTGAAGATCCGGGACAGGACTTTAGGGTTACTAACTATGGCTACACCTTC CSVEDPGQDFRVTNYGYTF
NA many TRBJ2-1 TRBV12-3/TRBV12-4 TGTGCCAGCAGTCCACAAAATGAGCAGTTCTTC CASSPQNEQFF